One T cell receptor beta chain is described in this entry. This CDR3 is 13 amino acids long. Germline V gives CDR1 SGHRS, CDR2 YFSETQ. V was clipped by 3 bases and J by 2 bases, with 8 bases between them. This sample is part of a study of blood T cell repertoires in COVID-19. Study details: Samples representing acute and convalescent COVID-19 were sourced from the United States, Italy and Spain. In each case, the material was cDNA or gDNA derived from T cells, B-cell-depleted T cells, or PBMCs.

In the authors' methods: Reference gene primer amplification in the assay estimated nucleated cell counts. Clones were sequenced by immunoSEQ multiplex PCR, and TCRdb holds only the in-frame ones, with some missing. D and trimming come from the DNA, and the V and J calls and clone size come from that table. The sample comprises just under 75,000 clones, approximately 88% of which are singletons, and more than 2% rests with the top ten. The rearrangement links TRBV5-1 to TRBJ1-2, with TRBD1 as a possible D gene (6 bases). Source material: peripheral blood. The origin of this receptor is a man older than 75 with active or convalescent COVID-19. The CDR3 sequence is CASSSGQNYGYTF. The CDR3 DNA reads TGCGCCAGCAGCTCCGGACAGAACTATGGCTACACCTTC.